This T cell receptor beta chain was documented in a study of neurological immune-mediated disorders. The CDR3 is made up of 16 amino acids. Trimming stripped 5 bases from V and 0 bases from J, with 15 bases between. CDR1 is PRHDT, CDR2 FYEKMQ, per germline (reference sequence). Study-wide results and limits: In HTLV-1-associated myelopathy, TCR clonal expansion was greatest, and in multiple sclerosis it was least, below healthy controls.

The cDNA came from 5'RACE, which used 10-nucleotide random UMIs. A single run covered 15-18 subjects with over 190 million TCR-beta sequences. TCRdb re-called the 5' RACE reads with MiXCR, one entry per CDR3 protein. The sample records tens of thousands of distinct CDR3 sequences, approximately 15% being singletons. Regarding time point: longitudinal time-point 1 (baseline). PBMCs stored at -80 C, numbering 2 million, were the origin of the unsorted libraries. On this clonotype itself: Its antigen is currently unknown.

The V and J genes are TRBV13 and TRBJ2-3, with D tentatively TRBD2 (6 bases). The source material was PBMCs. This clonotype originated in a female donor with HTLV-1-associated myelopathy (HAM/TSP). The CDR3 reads CASSQGGPFSTDTQYF. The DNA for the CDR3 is TGTGCCAGCAGCCAGGGAGGTCCGTTTAGCACAGATACGCAGTATTTT.